This TCR beta chain was sequenced for a study of T-cell reconstitution after alpha-beta-depleted transplantation in children. Whole-study findings and limits: Some patients' high day-60 TCRbeta diversity was traced to surviving recipient T cells and thymic progenitors. Where alpha-beta T cells came from about two months after transplant was reportedly several hundred expanded graft clones. A year had passed since transplant, and T-cell counts and diversity by then came mostly from newly produced T cells.

Germline CDR1 reads SGDLS; CDR2 reads YYNGEE. Trimming removed 4 bases at V and 0 bases at J, with 16 bases between. The CDR3 totals 16 residues. This clonotype occurred once. Its antigen is unidentified. Preparation of the TCRbeta library involved a method that used unique molecular identifiers. TCRdb itself ran the PCR reads through MiXCR, one entry per CDR3 protein. The sample has about 980,000 distinct CDR3 sequences, less than 30% seen once. The V gene is TRBV9, the J gene TRBJ2-5; TRBD1 might be the D (6 bases). This TCR derives from a boy younger than two who had a stem cell transplant for SCID, so the T cells may come from the graft donor. Sample: PBMCs, mostly from graft donor cells, taken 360 days after TCRalphabeta/CD19-depleted stem cell transplant. CDR3 DNA sequence: TGTGCCAGCAGCAAAGAGGGACAAGGACACCAAGAGACCCAGTACTTC. It encodes CASSKEGQGHQETQYF. Combining the CDR3 with reference TRBV9 and TRBJ2-5 gives the whole variable domain DSGVTQTPKHLITATGQRVTLRCSPRSGDLSVYWYQQSLDQGLQFLIQYYNGEERAKGNILERFSAQQFPDLHSELNLSSLELGDSALYFCASSKEGQGHQETQYFGPGTRLLVL.